This passage covers 17 T cell receptor beta chains from one sample sequenced in a study of blood T cell repertoires in COVID-19. The data were produced by immunoSEQ multiplex PCR, yet TCRdb's version contains in-frame clones alone and is incomplete. In the table there are over 200,000 clones, more than 70% of which are singletons. The sequenced sample was PBMCs or T cells enriched from blood (not recorded which). These receptor sequences come from a woman aged 40 to 55 with acute COVID-19.

The chain joins TRBV4-3 to TRBJ2-3; 7 bases line up with TRBD1. CDR3 length: 14 amino acids. V shed 3 bases, J shed 2 bases, and the junction held 2 bases outside the gene matches. Germline V gene data show CDR1 as LGHNA and CDR2 as YSLEER. This CDR3 is CASSHGTATDTQYF. Written as DNA, the CDR3 is TGCGCCAGCAGCCACGGGACAGCCACAGATACGCAGTATTTT.

The chain combines TRBV7-2 with TRBJ1-1; the match to TRBD1 covers 8 bases. The J segment lost 9 bases and the V segment lost 5 bases, leaving 2 bases of the junction unmatched. This CDR3 region has 11 residues. Germline loops: CDR1 SGHTA, CDR2 FQGNSA. CDR3 amino acids: CASSDRGKAFF. The CDR3 DNA reads as TGTGCCAGCAGCGACAGGGGTAAAGCTTTCTTT.

The chain carries TRBV5-4 and TRBJ2-1; D unclear. This CDR3 has 13 residues. Germline CDR1 SGHNT, CDR2 YYREEE (reference sequence). Trimming cost V 3 bases and J 2 bases, with 6 bases left between them. CDR3 amino acids: CASSSETYNEQFF. The CDR3 bases are TGTGCCAGCAGCTCTGAGACCTACAATGAGCAGTTCTTC.

The V and J genes are TRBV11-2 and TRBJ2-1; 12 bases are a match to TRBD2. The V segment lost 4 bases and the J segment 14 bases; nucleotides outside the gene matches: 9. The CDR3 is 14 amino acids. Germline V lookup: CDR1 SGHAT, CDR2 FQNNGV. The CDR3 here is CASSSWTSGVHEFF. In nucleotides, the CDR3 is TGTGCCAGCAGCTCTTGGACTAGCGGGGTGCACGAGTTCTTC. The whole variable domain, remainder taken from reference TRBV11-2 and TRBJ2-1, is EAGVAQSPRYKIIEKRQSVAFWCNPISGHATLYWYQQILGQGPKLLIQFQNNGVVDDSQLPKDRFSAERLKGVDSTLKIQPAKLEDSAVYLCASSSWTSGVHEFFGPGTRLTVL.

The chain recombines TRBV5-1 with TRBJ1-2, with 7 bases identical to TRBD1. Germline assignment: CDR1 SGHRS and CDR2 YFSETQ. V gave up 0 bases and J gave up 4 bases; unmatched junction bases: 9. The CDR3 has 16 amino acids. The CDR3 sequence: CASSLDLAGGGYGYTF. The CDR3 DNA reads TGCGCCAGCAGCTTGGATCTCGCAGGGGGAGGCTATGGCTACACCTTC.

This rearrangement joins TRBV29-1 to TRBJ1-4; TRBD1 is a possible D gene (6 bases). CDR1 SQVTM and CDR2 ANQGSEA come from the germline V gene. The V end lost 7 bases, the J end lost 7 bases, and 13 bases lay between the germline ends. The CDR3 is 12 amino acids. The CDR3 region has the DNA TGCAGCGCAACTCAGGGGATTGAAAAACTGTTTTTT. It codes for CSATQGIEKLFF. The full variable domain, completed using reference TRBV29-1 and TRBJ1-4, is SAVISQKPSRDICQRGTSLTIQCQVDSQVTMMFWYRQQPGQSLTLIATANQGSEATYESGFVIDKFPISRPNLTFSTLTVSNMSPEDSSIYLCSATQGIEKLFFGSGTQLSVL.

The chain joins TRBV5-1 to TRBJ2-1; the match to TRBD1 covers 7 bases. J gave up 8 bases and V 4 bases, and 12 bases lay outside the gene matches. The germline V gene encodes CDR1 SGHRS and CDR2 YFSETQ. The CDR3 length is 15 residues. The CDR3 reads CASSPQGVVSHEQFF. The CDR3 DNA reads TGCGCCAGCAGCCCCCAGGGGGTCGTGTCACATGAGCAGTTCTTC.

The chain recombines TRBV2 with TRBJ1-2, with D perhaps matching TRBD1 (6 bases). The CDR3 covers 13 residues. Germline-derived CDR1 and CDR2 are SNHLY and FYNNEI. Trimming cost V 8 bases and J 6 bases, with 16 bases left between them. The CDR3 here is CASESRTDHGYTF. In DNA form, the CDR3 reads TGTGCCAGCGAGAGCAGGACAGATCATGGCTACACCTTC.

The rearrangement uses TRBV9 and TRBJ1-2; TRBD1 matches 7 bases. Germline V gene lookup returns CDR1 SGDLS and CDR2 YYNGEE. The CDR3 consists of 15 residues. The trim removed 3 bases at V and 6 bases at J, leaving 11 bases unmatched. CDR3 DNA: TGTGCCAGCAGCGGCCTGACAGGGATTAGGAATGGCTACACCTTC. This sequence encodes CASSGLTGIRNGYTF. Filled out from reference TRBV9 and TRBJ1-2, the complete variable domain reads DSGVTQTPKHLITATGQRVTLRCSPRSGDLSVYWYQQSLDQGLQFLIQYYNGEERAKGNILERFSAQQFPDLHSELNLSSLELGDSALYFCASSGLTGIRNGYTFGSGTRLTVV.

The chain combines TRBV6-2 or TRBV6-3 with TRBJ1-2; the D gene is possibly TRBD1 (6 bases). Trimming left V 4 bases short and J 3 bases short, with 18 bases between. The CDR3 consists of 16 residues. Germline CDR1 reads MNHEY; CDR2 reads SVGEGT. The CDR3 protein is CASSLFAEQGYYGYTF. Here the CDR3 DNA reads TGTGCCAGCAGTTTATTCGCCGAACAGGGATACTATGGCTACACCTTC.

The chain employs TRBV7-2 and TRBJ2-1, with D possibly matching TRBD2 (6 bases). Trimming removed 5 bases from V and 3 bases from J, with 14 bases in between. Looked up from germline, CDR1 is SGHTA and CDR2 is FQGNSA. CDR3 length equals 15 residues. The CDR3 DNA reads TGTGCCAGCAGCCCTCGGCCGGGAGTCTACAATGAGCAGTTCTTC. It is translated as CASSPRPGVYNEQFF.

The V and J genes are TRBV19 and TRBJ2-3; 8 bases align to TRBD1. The germline V gene encodes CDR1 LNHDA and CDR2 SQIVND (reference sequence). After removal of 8 bases from V and 3 bases from J, the junction contained 7 bases not matched to a gene. The CDR3 loop spans 14 amino acids. This CDR3 reads CASADRAGTDTQYF. As DNA, the CDR3 is TGTGCCAGTGCGGACAGGGCGGGGACAGATACGCAGTATTTT.

This clone was picked up a small number of times. This sequence joins TRBV5-4 and TRBJ2-7; 7 nucleotides line up with TRBD2. Germline-derived CDR1 and CDR2 are SGHNT and YYREEE (reference sequence). The ends lost 3 bases at V and 2 bases at J; junction bases unmatched: 8. The CDR3 consists of 15 residues. The CDR3 sequence: CASSWVGGNPYEQYF. CDR3 nucleotide sequence: TGTGCCAGCAGCTGGGTGGGAGGGAATCCCTACGAGCAGTACTTC.

As concerns this clone: Additional DNA sequences in this sample encode the identical CDR3. The chain uses TRBV11-2 and TRBJ1-6, with D maybe TRBD1 (6 bases). V lost 6 bases to trimming and J lost 7 bases, with 13 bases between them. This CDR3 comprises 14 residues. Germline values: CDR1 SGHAT, CDR2 FQNNGV. Here the CDR3 DNA reads TGTGCCAGCAGTTTGCAGGGGTGGAATTCACCCCTCCACTTT. Its translation is CASSLQGWNSPLHF.

In its sample, this clone was seen once. This sequence joins TRBV7-8 and TRBJ1-3; D ambiguous. Germline V CDR1 and CDR2: SGHVS, FQNEAQ. The CDR3 length is 17 residues. V gave up 5 bases and J gave up 0 bases, with 17 bases separating them. The chain's CDR3 is CASSPISSVLSGNTIYF. CDR3 DNA: TGTGCCAGCAGCCCTATATCGTCCGTCCTCTCTGGAAACACCATATATTTT.

V and J are TRBV5-8 and TRBJ1-1, with 8 nucleotides matching TRBD1. The V and J ends lost 6 bases and 1 base, in that order; junction bases with no gene match: 8. This CDR3 is 15 amino acids long. CDR1 SGHTS and CDR2 YDEGEE come from the germline V gene. CDR3: CASIRSRGRNTEAFF. The CDR3 nucleotides read TGTGCCAGCATACGATCCAGGGGGCGGAACACTGAAGCTTTCTTT.

This chain joins TRBV28 and TRBJ2-2; no reliable D call. This CDR3 spans 13 amino acids. Trimming took off 6 bases at V and 1 base at J, with 6 bases between the two ends. Germline V gene lookup returns CDR1 MDHEN and CDR2 SYDVKM. The CDR3 is CASSLLNTGELFF. Here the CDR3 DNA reads TGTGCCAGCAGCCTACTGAACACCGGGGAGCTGTTTTTT.